Listed below are T cell receptor beta chains from one sample, sequenced in a study of cytomegalovirus exposure and HLA in healthy donors. Clones were read by immunoSEQ multiplex PCR, and TCRdb kept only the in-frame ones, dropping some. The sample lists around 170,000 clones, less than 75% occurring once. The sample was PBMCs. The source of these receptors is a girl aged 5-17 years in good health and CMV-seronegative. Each CDR3 is given with its conserved first and last residue. The D gene is left open where the match is weak. Size tells how often a clone was seen (once, few, many) or the class of an expanded clone, and some rows leave it out.

J | size | D | V | CDR3 | DNA
TRBJ2-3 | NA | NA | TRBV5-1 | CASSLEVGGTDTQYF | TGCGCCAGCAGCTTGGAGGTGGGAGGCACAGATACGCAGTATTTT
TRBJ2-3 | NA | NA | TRBV29-1 | CSVATSTDTQYF | TGCAGCGTTGCCACTAGCACAGATACGCAGTATTTT
TRBJ2-4 | once | TRBD1 | TRBV2 | CASKGTGAENIQYF | TGTGCCAGCAAGGGGACAGGGGCCGAAAACATTCAGTACTTC
TRBJ1-1 | NA | NA | TRBV2 | CASSAVEAFF | TGTGCCAGCAGTGCGGTGGAAGCTTTCTTT
TRBJ1-5 | NA | TRBD1 | TRBV19 | CASSYIVRQGRSNQPQHF | TGTGCCAGCTCCTACATAGTCAGACAGGGTCGGAGCAATCAGCCCCAGCATTTT
TRBJ1-1 | NA | NA | TRBV6-5 | CASSYTPGVTNTEAFF | TGTGCCAGCAGTTACACCCCAGGGGTCACGAACACTGAAGCTTTCTTT
TRBJ1-2 | NA | NA | TRBV6-5 | CASSYLGRGHGYTF | TGTGCCAGCAGTTATCTGGGGAGGGGACATGGCTACACCTTC
TRBJ1-2 | NA | NA | TRBV11-2 | CASSSPEDSYYGYTF | TGTGCCAGCAGCTCCCCAGAGGACAGTTACTATGGCTACACCTTC
TRBJ2-7 | NA | TRBD1 | TRBV6-1 | CASSDWKGAAYEQYF | TGTGCCAGCAGTGACTGGAAGGGGGCGGCCTACGAGCAGTACTTC
TRBJ1-2 | NA | NA | TRBV15 | CATSRGQSANYGYTF | TGTGCCACCAGCAGAGGACAGAGTGCTAACTATGGCTACACCTTC
TRBJ2-3 | NA | NA | TRBV11-2 | CASSPTTLPTGTDTQYF | TGTGCCAGCAGCCCAACGACTCTTCCGACTGGCACAGATACGCAGTATTTT
TRBJ1-2 | few | NA | TRBV11-2 | CASSLNGAYGYTF | TGTGCCAGCAGCTTAAACGGAGCGTATGGCTACACCTTC
TRBJ2-2 | NA | NA | TRBV5-1 | CASSLIPLDTGELFF | TGCGCCAGCAGCTTGATTCCCCTTGACACCGGGGAGCTGTTTTTT
TRBJ2-1 | few | TRBD1 | TRBV5-6 | CASSPRQGEKFF | TGTGCCAGCAGCCCCAGACAGGGAGAAAAGTTCTTC
TRBJ1-2 | NA | NA | TRBV5-6 | CASSSPTGAHGYTF | TGTGCCAGCAGCTCTCCGACAGGCGCACATGGCTACACCTTC
TRBJ2-5 | NA | TRBD1 | TRBV30 | CASDRGRETQYF | TGTGCCTCTGACAGGGGCCGGGAGACCCAGTACTTC
TRBJ2-5 | NA | NA | TRBV6-5 | CASSPAGIRETQYF | TGTGCCAGCAGCCCTGCGGGGATCAGGGAGACCCAGTACTTC
TRBJ1-1 | once | NA | TRBV2 | CASSHSRRRMNTEAFF | TGTGCCAGCAGTCACAGCCGACGGAGGATGAACACTGAAGCTTTCTTT
TRBJ2-1 | few | NA | TRBV5-1 | CASSNVQGFIYNEQFF | TGCGCCAGCAGCAACGTACAGGGTTTTATCTACAATGAGCAGTTCTTC
TRBJ2-3 | NA | TRBD1 | TRBV5-1 | CASSPRQGAQDTQYF | TGCGCCAGCAGCCCACGACAGGGGGCGCAAGATACGCAGTATTTT
TRBJ2-6 | NA | NA | TRBV10-3 | CAISELTVSGANVLTF | TGTGCCATCAGTGAGCTTACAGTTTCCGGGGCCAACGTCCTGACTTTC
TRBJ2-7 | NA | TRBD1 | TRBV6-5 | CASTLGQGMNEQYF | TGTGCCAGCACCTTGGGACAGGGGATGAACGAGCAGTACTTC
TRBJ1-5 | NA | NA | TRBV7-9 | CASSSGTRGQPQHF | TGTGCCAGCAGCTCCGGGACTCGGGGGCAGCCCCAGCATTTT
TRBJ1-1 | few | NA | TRBV12-5 | CASGFWEGTEAFF | TGTGCTAGTGGTTTCTGGGAGGGCACTGAAGCTTTCTTT
TRBJ2-7 | NA | TRBD1 | TRBV9 | CASSSHYDRGDYEQYF | TGTGCCAGCAGCTCACATTACGACAGGGGGGATTACGAGCAGTACTTC
TRBJ2-7 | NA | NA | TRBV5-1 | CASSREGPSYEQYF | TGCGCCAGCAGCCGCGAGGGCCCGTCCTACGAGCAGTACTTC
TRBJ2-7 | NA | TRBD2 | TRBV27 | CASTPPGLHEQYF | TGTGCCAGCACCCCTCCGGGACTACACGAGCAGTACTTC
TRBJ1-2 | NA | NA | TRBV19 | CASSGAALGPNYGYTF | TGTGCCAGTAGTGGGGCGGCCCTTGGACCCAACTATGGCTACACCTTC
TRBJ1-1 | NA | NA | TRBV14 | CASSQRQPLGVNTEAFF | TGTGCCAGCAGCCAACGTCAACCCCTAGGGGTGAACACTGAAGCTTTCTTT
TRBJ2-7 | NA | NA | TRBV27 | CASNGGTGTGYEQYF | TGTGCCAGCAACGGGGGAACCGGGACGGGGTACGAGCAGTACTTC
TRBJ1-1 | NA | NA | TRBV11-1 | CASSFSRAWNNEAFF | TGTGCCAGCAGCTTCTCCAGGGCATGGAATAATGAAGCTTTCTTT
TRBJ2-5 | once | TRBD2 | TRBV5-1 | CATAVGASGVGETQYF | TGCGCCACGGCCGTGGGGGCTAGCGGGGTAGGGGAGACCCAGTACTTC
TRBJ2-5 | NA | NA | TRBV11-2 | CASSSQIQETQYF | TGTGCCAGCAGCTCCCAGATCCAAGAGACCCAGTACTTC
TRBJ1-1 | NA | NA | TRBV4-1 | CASSQDRGYTEAFF | TGCGCCAGCAGCCAAGATAGGGGATACACTGAAGCTTTCTTT
TRBJ1-1 | NA | NA | TRBV10-2 | CASSDGVVAEAFF | TGCGCCAGCAGTGACGGGGTGGTGGCTGAAGCTTTCTTT
TRBJ2-5 | NA | NA | TRBV5-1 | CASSPGTVLEGETQYF | TGCGCCAGCAGCCCCGGGACTGTGTTGGAGGGAGAGACCCAGTACTTC
TRBJ2-1 | few | TRBD1 | TRBV5-1 | CASSLGQGIDEQFF | TGCGCCAGCAGCTTGGGACAGGGAATTGATGAGCAGTTCTTC
TRBJ2-1 | NA | TRBD2 | TRBV9 | CASSVAGGFKNNEQFF | TGTGCCAGCAGCGTAGCGGGGGGGTTCAAGAACAATGAGCAGTTCTTC
TRBJ1-6 | NA | NA | TRBV7-2 | CASSPSVFRSYNSPLHF | TGTGCCAGCAGTCCTTCGGTGTTCCGGTCCTATAATTCACCCCTCCACTTT
TRBJ2-3 | NA | NA | TRBV29-1 | CSVEDRAGPSTDTQYF | TGCAGCGTTGAAGATCGGGCGGGACCGAGCACAGATACGCAGTATTTT
TRBJ1-1 | few | NA | TRBV7-9 | CASSSGMNTEAFF | TGTGCCAGCAGCTCAGGGATGAACACTGAAGCTTTCTTT
TRBJ1-4 | once | TRBD1 | TRBV27 | CASSNTGVNEKLFF | TGTGCCAGCAGTAATACAGGGGTTAATGAAAAACTGTTTTTT
TRBJ1-5 | NA | NA | TRBV7-2 | CASSPAGSNQPQHF | TGTGCCAGCAGCCCAGCGGGCAGTAATCAGCCCCAGCATTTT
TRBJ1-5 | few | TRBD1 | TRBV6-1 | CASSVRLWDSKNQPQHF | TGTGCCAGCAGTGTACGGTTGTGGGACAGCAAAAATCAGCCCCAGCATTTT
TRBJ2-7 | NA | NA | TRBV27 | CASSDSSYEQYF | TGTGCCAGCAGTGACAGTTCCTACGAGCAGTACTTC
TRBJ1-3 | NA | TRBD1 | TRBV5-1 | CASSLEGDRGNTIYF | TGCGCCAGCAGCTTGGAAGGGGACAGAGGAAACACCATATATTTT
TRBJ1-1 | NA | NA | TRBV5-5 | CASSLVQGIEAFF | TGTGCCAGCAGCTTGGTCCAGGGAATTGAAGCTTTCTTT
TRBJ1-2 | NA | NA | TRBV19 | CASSKERDATNYGYTF | TGTGCCAGTAGTAAAGAGCGGGACGCCACTAACTATGGCTACACCTTC
TRBJ2-5 | once | TRBD1 | TRBV19 | CASSTGGAETQYF | TGTGCCAGTAGTACAGGGGGCGCGGAGACCCAGTACTTC
TRBJ2-2 | NA | NA | TRBV29-1 | CSVGNTGELFF | TGCAGCGTCGGTAACACCGGGGAGCTGTTTTTT
TRBJ2-3 | NA | TRBD1 | TRBV15 | CATSRQTGTDTQYF | TGTGCCACCAGCAGACAGACAGGGACAGATACGCAGTATTTT
TRBJ1-3 | NA | NA | TRBV4-1 | CASSQDGADNRNTIYF | TGCGCCAGCAGCCAAGATGGGGCAGATAATAGAAACACCATATATTTT